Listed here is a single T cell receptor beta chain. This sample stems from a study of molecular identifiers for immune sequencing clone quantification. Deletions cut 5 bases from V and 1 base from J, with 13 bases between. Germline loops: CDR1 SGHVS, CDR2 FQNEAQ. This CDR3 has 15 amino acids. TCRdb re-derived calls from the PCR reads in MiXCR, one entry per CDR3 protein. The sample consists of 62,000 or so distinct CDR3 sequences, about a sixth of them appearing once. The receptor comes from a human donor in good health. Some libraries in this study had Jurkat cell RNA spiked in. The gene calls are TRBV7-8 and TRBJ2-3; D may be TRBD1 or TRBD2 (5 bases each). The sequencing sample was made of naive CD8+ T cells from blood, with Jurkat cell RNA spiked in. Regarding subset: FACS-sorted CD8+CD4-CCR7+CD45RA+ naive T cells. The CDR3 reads CASSPNGGGTDTQYF. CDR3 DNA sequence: TGTGCCAGCAGCCCGAATGGGGGTGGCACAGATACGCAGTATTTT. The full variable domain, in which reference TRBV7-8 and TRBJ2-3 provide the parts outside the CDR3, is GAGVSQSPRYKVAKRGQDVALRCDPISGHVSLFWYQQALGQGPEFLTYFQNEAQLDKSGLPSDRFFAERPEGSVSTLKIQRTQQEDSAVYLCASSPNGGGTDTQYFGPGTRLTVL.